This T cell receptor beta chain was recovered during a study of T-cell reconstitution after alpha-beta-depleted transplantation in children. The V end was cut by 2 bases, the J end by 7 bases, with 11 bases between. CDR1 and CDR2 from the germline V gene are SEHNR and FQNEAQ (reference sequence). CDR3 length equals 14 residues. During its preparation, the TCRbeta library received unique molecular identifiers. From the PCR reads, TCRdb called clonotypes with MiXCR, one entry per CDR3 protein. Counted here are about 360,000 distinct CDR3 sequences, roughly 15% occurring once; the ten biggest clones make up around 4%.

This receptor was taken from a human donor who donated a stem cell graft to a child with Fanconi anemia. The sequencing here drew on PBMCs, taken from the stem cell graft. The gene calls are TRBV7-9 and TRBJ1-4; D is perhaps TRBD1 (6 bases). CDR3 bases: TGTGCCAGCAGCTTAAACAGGGAACTTGAAAAACTGTTTTTT. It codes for CASSLNRELEKLFF.